The 16 T cell receptor beta chains below all came from one sample that was sequenced in a study of blood T cell repertoires in COVID-19. Using immunoSEQ multiplex PCR, the repertoire was profiled, and TCRdb retains in-frame clones only, with some absent. The sample consists of tens of thousands of clones, about four fifths of them appearing once. The material sequenced was peripheral blood. Receptors were obtained from a human donor in a cohort sampled during active COVID-19.

This chain uses TRBV6-5 with TRBJ1-3; 7 nucleotides line up with TRBD1. The length of the CDR3 is 15 residues. V shed 0 bases, J shed 2 bases, and the junction held 1 base outside the gene matches. Germline CDR1 reads MNHEY; CDR2 reads SVGAGI. Here the CDR3 reads CASSYSGTAGNTIYF. The CDR3 DNA is TGTGCCAGCAGTTACTCCGGGACAGCTGGAAACACCATATATTTT.

This chain links TRBV3-1 (or the pseudogene TRBV3-2) with TRBJ1-5; a possible D gene is TRBD1 (6 bases). Trimming pared 3 bases from V and 2 bases from J, leaving 11 bases between. The CDR3 spans 15 residues. Germline V gene lookup returns CDR1 LGHDT and CDR2 YNNKEL (reference sequence). The CDR3 nucleotides are TGTGCCAGCAGCCATACTCCAGGGGGCAATCAGCCCCAGCATTTT. As protein: CASSHTPGGNQPQHF.

CDR3 DNA sequence: TGTGCCAGCAGCTTCCAGGGGGCTAGCAATCAGCCCCAGCATTTT. This translates into CASSFQGASNQPQHF. The genes are TRBV7-2 and TRBJ1-5; TRBD1 matches 8 bases. CDR3 length: 15 residues. V was clipped by 3 bases and J by 0 bases; unmatched bases: 1. Germline V gene sequence: CDR1 SGHTA, CDR2 FQGNSA.

This rearrangement joins TRBV7-2 to TRBJ2-3; 8 nucleotides match TRBD2. The V gene end was trimmed by 2 bases and the J gene end by 6 bases; junction bases not matched to a gene: 13. Germline values: CDR1 SGHTA, CDR2 FQGNSA. This CDR3 region has 17 residues. The CDR3, as DNA: TGTGCCAGCAGCTTAACGCCGGGACTAGTCTTCGTGGATACGCAGTATTTT. Its translation: CASSLTPGLVFVDTQYF. The full variable domain, in which reference TRBV7-2 and TRBJ2-3 provide the parts outside the CDR3, is GAGVSQSPSNKVTEKGKDVELRCDPISGHTALYWYRQSLGQGLEFLIYFQGNSAPDKSGLPSDRFSAERTGGSVSTLTIQRTQQEDSAVYLCASSLTPGLVFVDTQYFGPGTRLTVL.

The J gene is TRBJ2-5, the V gene TRBV12-5, with TRBD2 identical over 14 bases. This CDR3 comprises 16 residues. The germline CDR1 and CDR2 sequences are LGHNT and FRNRAP. J lost 2 bases, V lost 1 base, and 0 bases had no gene match. The CDR3 DNA follows: TGTGCTAGTGGTTTGGGACTAGCGGGGGGGCAAGAGACCCAGTACTTC. This codes for CASGLGLAGGQETQYF.

V and J are TRBV11-3 and TRBJ1-1; D uncertain. Deletions cut 5 bases from V and 2 bases from J, with 18 bases between. Germline lookup yields CDR1 SGHNT and CDR2 YENEEA. The CDR3 has 16 residues. As DNA, the CDR3 is TGTGCCAGCAGCCTAGCGGGGATGGGAATAAACACTGAAGCTTTCTTT. As protein: CASSLAGMGINTEAFF. Based on the CDR3 plus reference TRBV11-3 and TRBJ1-1, the full variable domain is EAGVVQSPRYKIIEKKQPVAFWCNPISGHNTLYWYLQNLGQGPELLIRYENEEAVDDSQLPKDRFSAERLKGVDSTLKIQPAELGDSAVYLCASSLAGMGINTEAFFGQGTRLTVV.

The rearrangement joins TRBV5-6 to TRBJ1-2, with D maybe TRBD1 (5 bases). The germline V gene has CDR1 SGHDT and CDR2 YYEEEE. V lost 2 bases, J lost 6 bases, and 11 bases lay in between. The CDR3 covers 13 residues. CDR3 sequence (DNA): TGTGCCAGCAGCTTTCGTCAGGGAAATGGCTACACCTTC. The encoded protein is CASSFRQGNGYTF.

The genes are TRBV2 and TRBJ1-1; maybe TRBD1 (5 bases). The germline CDR1 and CDR2 sequences are SNHLY and FYNNEI. This CDR3 has 12 residues. Trimming cost V 6 bases and J 7 bases, with 12 bases left between them. The CDR3 DNA sequence: TGTGCCAGCAGGGGGGGAAGGGGTGAAGCTTTCTTT. It codes for CASRGGRGEAFF.

This clone was detected many times. The chain combines TRBV7-2 with TRBJ1-2; no firm D call. V was cut by 3 bases and J by 6 bases, with 14 bases left in between. The CDR3 is 14 residues long. CDR1 and CDR2 (germline): SGHTA, FQGNSA. The CDR3 is CASSFSGKGNGYTF. The DNA of the CDR3 is TGTGCCAGCAGCTTCTCGGGGAAAGGGAATGGCTACACCTTC.

The V and J genes are TRBV5-1 and TRBJ1-1, with a tentative D call TRBD1 (5 bases). The length of the CDR3 is 14 residues. Germline lookup yields CDR1 SGHRS and CDR2 YFSETQ. V was shortened by 4 bases and J by 7 bases, with 17 bases between the two germline ends. CDR3 region: CASSRGQTPGEAFF. For the CDR3, the DNA is TGCGCCAGCAGCCGCGGACAAACCCCAGGTGAAGCTTTCTTT.

This chain joins TRBV3-1 (or the pseudogene TRBV3-2) and TRBJ1-6, with TRBD1 matching over 11 bases. Per the germline V gene, CDR1 is LGHDT and CDR2 is YNNKEL (reference sequence). The CDR3 loop spans 15 amino acids. The J segment lost 8 bases and the V segment lost 4 bases, leaving 4 bases of the junction unmatched. The CDR3 coding sequence is TGTGCCAGCAGCCGAGGGACAGGGGGGGATTCACCCCTCCACTTT. The encoded protein is CASSRGTGGDSPLHF.

This chain joins TRBV11-3 and TRBJ2-1, with 10 bases identical to TRBD2. Losses at the gene ends were 4 bases for V and 7 bases for J; bases not matched to a gene: 10. Germline CDR1 and CDR2: SGHNT and YENEEA. The CDR3 loop spans 16 amino acids. The CDR3: CASSSPGWTSGNEQFF. Here the CDR3 DNA reads TGTGCCAGCAGCTCCCCTGGGTGGACTAGCGGTAATGAGCAGTTCTTC.

The chain is built from TRBV18 and TRBJ2-7, with a weak D call TRBD2 (6 bases). V lost 5 bases and J lost 0, with 8 bases in between. The length of the CDR3 is 13 residues. CDR1 and CDR2 (germline): KGHSH, LQKENI. The CDR3, as DNA: TGTGCCAGCTCAGGGAGGAGCTCCTACGAGCAGTACTTC. Translated, it gives CASSGRSSYEQYF.

V is TRBV7-2 and J is TRBJ2-1, with 10 nucleotides matching TRBD2. The CDR3 has 16 amino acids. The V segment lost 5 bases and the J segment 6 bases; nucleotides outside the gene matches: 10. Germline V gives CDR1 SGHTA, CDR2 FQGNSA. As DNA, the CDR3 is TGTGCCAGCAGCCGGAAGGCTAGCGGGAGTGGCAATGAGCAGTTCTTC. Its protein product is CASSRKASGSGNEQFF.

The rearrangement uses TRBV3-1 (or the pseudogene TRBV3-2) and TRBJ1-1; D remains ambiguous. Trimming took off 4 bases at V and 3 bases at J, with 12 bases between the two ends. This CDR3 has 14 amino acids. Germline-derived CDR1 and CDR2 are LGHDT and YNNKEL (reference sequence). CDR3 protein: CASSPTPVDTEAFF. CDR3 bases: TGTGCCAGCAGCCCCACCCCAGTGGACACTGAAGCTTTCTTT.

The chain carries TRBV6-5 and TRBJ1-2; D unresolved. V was clipped by 6 bases and J by 2 bases, with 10 bases between them. The CDR3 consists of 13 residues. CDR1 and CDR2 (germline): MNHEY, SVGAGI. The CDR3 region is CASRPDTNYGYTF. CDR3 DNA sequence: TGTGCCAGCAGACCCGACACAAACTATGGCTACACCTTC.